Given below is one T cell receptor (beta chain) in context. The target antigen is unknown. Axillary draining lymph nodes of breast cancer patients supplied the node samples. This record belongs to a study of breast tumors, draining lymph nodes, adjacent tissues. The CDR3 is 13 amino acids. Trimming cost V 4 bases and J 5 bases; bases outside gene matches: 3. CDR1 is SGHRS, CDR2 YFSETQ, per germline. In TCRdb, the multiplex PCR reads were re-called with MiXCR into one record per CDR3 protein. The data hold fewer than 200,000 distinct CDR3 sequences, with roughly a third observed a single time. Study results and caveats: Data fit most tumor T cells coming from lymph node, expanding in tumor. That most tumor T cells come from lymph nodes remained unproven. Luminal-like breast cancer showed significantly greater tumor-nontumor repertoire similarity than basal-like breast cancer did. Tumor repertoires ranked between lymph nodes and nontumor tissue in diversity, with V and J gene preferences.

The specimen was axillary lymph node tissue. The TCR sequence derives from a female donor with breast cancer. Some clones in this sample may be carry-over from other donors' samples. This chain uses TRBV5-1 with TRBJ2-5; 9 bases line up with TRBD1. Here the CDR3 reads CASSGGTGETQYF. Here the CDR3 DNA reads TGCGCCAGCAGCGGGGGGACAGGGGAGACCCAGTACTTC.